The rows below give T cell receptor beta chains drawn from one sample of a study of control samples from healthy donors and cancer patients. Measured with immunoSEQ multiplex PCR; TCRdb has only the in-frame clones, and not every one. The sample lists some 130,000 clones; about 95% were seen once. Sequencing was done on a sample of blood. The receptors shown here come from a man younger than 45 in good health. CDR3s include the opening cysteine and the closing phenylalanine or tryptophan. D genes are given only for firm matches. Not all rows give a size; the values are once, few, many and, for expanded clones, a class.

D gene: NA; clone size: NA; J gene: TRBJ1-2; V gene: TRBV29-1; CDR3 DNA: TGCAGCGTTGAAGACAGGGGTGAATCGAACTATGGCTACACCTTC; CDR3 protein: CSVEDRGESNYGYTF
D gene: TRBD1; clone size: NA; J gene: TRBJ2-2; V gene: TRBV14; CDR3 DNA: TGTGCCAGCAGCCAAGGAATAGGACAGGGGAACACCGGGGAGCTGTTTTTT; CDR3 protein: CASSQGIGQGNTGELFF
D gene: TRBD2; clone size: NA; J gene: TRBJ2-3; V gene: TRBV9; CDR3 DNA: TGTGCCAGCAGCGGGGGACTAGCGGGGGTTTTAGATACGCAGTATTTT; CDR3 protein: CASSGGLAGVLDTQYF
D gene: NA; clone size: NA; J gene: TRBJ2-1; V gene: TRBV4-3; CDR3 DNA: TGCGCCAGCAGCCAGTCACCAGGAGGTGAGCAGTTCTTC; CDR3 protein: CASSQSPGGEQFF
D gene: TRBD1; clone size: once; J gene: TRBJ1-1; V gene: TRBV18; CDR3 DNA: TGTGCCAGCTCACCACAAGGACAGGGTATGGGGGAGAACACTGAAGCTTTCTTT; CDR3 protein: CASSPQGQGMGENTEAFF
D gene: NA; clone size: NA; J gene: TRBJ1-4; V gene: TRBV27; CDR3 DNA: TGTGCCAGCAGTCCCGGCGGGCCGAGGGAAAAACTGTTTTTT; CDR3 protein: CASSPGGPREKLFF
D gene: NA; clone size: NA; J gene: TRBJ2-1; V gene: TRBV4-3; CDR3 DNA: TGCGCCAGCAGCCGCCTTGAGGGTGCCAATGAGCAGTTCTTC; CDR3 protein: CASSRLEGANEQFF
D gene: NA; clone size: NA; J gene: TRBJ1-5; V gene: TRBV4-3; CDR3 DNA: TGCGCCAGCAGCCAAGACCCACCCGTAGCCGGGTACGGCAATCAGCCCCAGCATTTT; CDR3 protein: CASSQDPPVAGYGNQPQHF
D gene: NA; clone size: NA; J gene: TRBJ1-1; V gene: TRBV7-2; CDR3 DNA: TGTGCCAGCAGTTTTCAAGGGGGGGCCTCTGAAGCTTTCTTT; CDR3 protein: CASSFQGGASEAFF
D gene: NA; clone size: NA; J gene: TRBJ2-2; V gene: TRBV6-5; CDR3 DNA: TGTGCCAGCAGTTCTTCCAGGGGAACCGGGGAGCTGTTTTTT; CDR3 protein: CASSSSRGTGELFF
D gene: TRBD2; clone size: NA; J gene: TRBJ2-5; V gene: TRBV18; CDR3 DNA: TGTGCCAGCTCACCAATCGGGGGGAGAGAGACCCAGTACTTC; CDR3 protein: CASSPIGGRETQYF
D gene: TRBD1; clone size: once; J gene: TRBJ2-1; V gene: TRBV30; CDR3 DNA: TGTGCCTGGAGTGGGGACAGGGGCTCCTACAATGAGCAGTTCTTC; CDR3 protein: CAWSGDRGSYNEQFF
D gene: NA; clone size: NA; J gene: TRBJ1-5; V gene: TRBV4-1; CDR3 DNA: TGCGCCAGCAGCCCATCTAGCGGTGCGGGTCAGCCCCAGCATTTT; CDR3 protein: CASSPSSGAGQPQHF
D gene: TRBD1; clone size: NA; J gene: TRBJ1-3; V gene: TRBV18; CDR3 DNA: TGTGCCAGCTCAAAGAATTTGGACAGGGGGTCTGGCCTGCCCTTACCTGGAAACACCATATATTTT; CDR3 protein: CASSKNLDRGSGLPLPGNTIYF
D gene: TRBD1; clone size: once; J gene: TRBJ1-6; V gene: TRBV6-4; CDR3 DNA: TGTGCCAGCAGTGACTCGACCACGGGAGAGGGAGGGGGCGATAATTCACCCCTCCACTTT; CDR3 protein: CASSDSTTGEGGGDNSPLHF
D gene: NA; clone size: NA; J gene: TRBJ1-5; V gene: TRBV2; CDR3 DNA: TGTGCCAGCAGATGGGACGGCAATCAGCCCCAGCATTTT; CDR3 protein: CASRWDGNQPQHF
D gene: NA; clone size: NA; J gene: TRBJ1-1; V gene: TRBV7-9; CDR3 DNA: TGTGCCAGCAGCTCCCCACCGCTAGGGATCACTGAAGCTTTCTTT; CDR3 protein: CASSSPPLGITEAFF
D gene: TRBD1; clone size: NA; J gene: TRBJ2-2; V gene: TRBV5-5; CDR3 DNA: TGTGCCAGCAGCCGAGGGACAGCGAACACCGGGGAGCTGTTTTTT; CDR3 protein: CASSRGTANTGELFF
D gene: TRBD1; clone size: NA; J gene: TRBJ1-3; V gene: TRBV7-2; CDR3 DNA: TGTGCCAGCAGCTTAAGAGGGACAGGTTCAGGAAACACCATATATTTT; CDR3 protein: CASSLRGTGSGNTIYF
D gene: NA; clone size: NA; J gene: TRBJ1-5; V gene: TRBV19; CDR3 DNA: TGTGCCAGTAGTATCGGTTATAGCAATCAGCCCCAGCATTTT; CDR3 protein: CASSIGYSNQPQHF
D gene: TRBD1; clone size: NA; J gene: TRBJ2-7; V gene: TRBV6-2/TRBV6-3; CDR3 DNA: TGTGCCAGCAGTTACTCGCTCAAGGACAGGAGCTCCTACGAGCAGTACTTC; CDR3 protein: CASSYSLKDRSSYEQYF
D gene: TRBD1; clone size: NA; J gene: TRBJ1-1; V gene: TRBV5-1; CDR3 DNA: TGCGCCAGCAGCACGGGACAGCGAAGCGGTGAAGCTTTCTTT; CDR3 protein: CASSTGQRSGEAFF
D gene: NA; clone size: NA; J gene: TRBJ2-3; V gene: TRBV5-1; CDR3 DNA: TGCGCCAGCAGCTGGGCCCCTAGCACAGATACGCAGTATTTT; CDR3 protein: CASSWAPSTDTQYF
D gene: NA; clone size: NA; J gene: TRBJ1-2; V gene: TRBV5-1; CDR3 DNA: TGCGCCAGCAGCCAAGGGGGTCCTTCTAACTATGGCTACACCTTC; CDR3 protein: CASSQGGPSNYGYTF